The 26 T cell receptor beta chains reported below all come from one sample, sequenced in a study of T cell changes during pregnancy in multiple sclerosis. The method was immunoSEQ multiplex PCR; TCRdb's version includes in-frame clones alone and lacks a portion of them. The table records over 55,000 clones, approximately 93% of them present only once. The input for sequencing was peripheral blood, taken after pregnancy. These receptors were taken from a female donor with multiple sclerosis, enrolled in a pregnancy study.

The genes are TRBV19 and TRBJ2-1; the D gene is possibly TRBD2 (6 bases). There are 16 residues in the CDR3. CDR1 is LNHDA, CDR2 SQIVND, per germline (reference sequence). V lost 3 bases to trimming and J lost 0 bases, with 12 bases between them. CDR3 nucleotide sequence: TGTGCCAGTAGTATCCCGGGACTTCCCTCCTACAATGAGCAGTTCTTC. Translating it yields CASSIPGLPSYNEQFF. The complete variable domain, with remaining parts taken from reference TRBV19 and TRBJ2-1, reads DGGITQSPKYLFRKEGQNVTLSCEQNLNHDAMYWYRQDPGQGLRLIYYSQIVNDFQKGDIAEGYSVSREKKESFPLTVTSAQKNPTAFYLCASSIPGLPSYNEQFFGPGTRLTVL.

The chain recombines TRBV29-1 with TRBJ2-1; 9 nucleotides agree with TRBD1. The ends lost 4 bases at V and 5 bases at J; junction bases unmatched: 9. Germline V gene sequence: CDR1 SQVTM, CDR2 ANQGSEA. The CDR3 sequence is 15 residues long. The CDR3 DNA follows: TGCAGCGTTGCCCCGAGGGACAGGGTCCACAATGAGCAGTTCTTC. This encodes CSVAPRDRVHNEQFF.

About this clone itself: A junction end diverges from the germline sequence, so it may reflect a read error. The rearrangement links TRBV7-2 to TRBJ2-2, with D tentatively TRBD2 (5 bases). Germline CDR1 is SGHTA and CDR2 is FQGNSA. The CDR3 sequence is 15 residues long. CDR3 sequence (DNA): TGCGCCAGCAGCCAATATGAGGGAAGCACCGGGGAGCTGTTTTTT. It encodes CASSQYEGSTGELFF.

This sequence joins TRBV6-5 and TRBJ2-5, with 8 bases aligning to TRBD2. With V trimmed by 2 bases and J by 2 bases, 4 bases remained unmatched. CDR3 length: 15 amino acids. Germline assignment: CDR1 MNHEY and CDR2 SVGAGI. The CDR3 sequence is CASSYLTSAQETQYF. CDR3 DNA: TGTGCCAGCAGTTACCTGACTAGCGCACAAGAGACCCAGTACTTC.

The chain is built from TRBV4-3 and TRBJ1-6; 10 bases line up with TRBD1. Germline V gives CDR1 LGHNA, CDR2 YSLEER. Germline trimming cut 1 base from V and 9 bases from J; bases unmatched to any gene: 6. The CDR3 has 16 residues. The CDR3 DNA follows: TGCGCCAGCAGCCAAGCGACAGGGGGCGAAGCTTCACCCCTCCACTTT. Its translation is CASSQATGGEASPLHF.

The V gene is TRBV27, the J gene TRBJ2-3; D remains ambiguous. V was trimmed by 5 bases and J by 4 bases, leaving 13 bases between them. This CDR3 is built from 14 residues. The germline gives CDR1 MNHEY, CDR2 SMNVEV (reference sequence). In DNA form, the CDR3 reads TGTGCCAGCAGTCGCGCGATCTCTCCAGATACGCAGTATTTT. Translated: CASSRAISPDTQYF.

V is TRBV11-3 and J is TRBJ2-7; TRBD2 might be the D (5 bases). Deletions cut 2 bases from V and 0 bases from J, with 11 bases between. This CDR3 region has 15 residues. Germline values: CDR1 SGHNT, CDR2 YENEEA. CDR3 sequence reads: CASSLRGYASYEQYF. Written as DNA, the CDR3 is TGTGCCAGCAGCTTACGCGGGTACGCCTCCTACGAGCAGTACTTC. Using reference TRBV11-3 and TRBJ2-7 for the parts outside the CDR3, the full variable domain is EAGVVQSPRYKIIEKKQPVAFWCNPISGHNTLYWYLQNLGQGPELLIRYENEEAVDDSQLPKDRFSAERLKGVDSTLKIQPAELGDSAVYLCASSLRGYASYEQYFGPGTRLTVT.

V and J are TRBV15 and TRBJ2-1, with 13 bases fitting TRBD2. There are 15 residues in the CDR3. The V gene's germline CDR1 is LNHNV and CDR2 YYDKDF (reference sequence). Trimming at V came to 5 bases and at J to 5 bases, leaving 3 bases not matched to a gene. CDR3 nucleotides: TGTGCCACCAGCTTGGGACTAGCGGGACACAATGAGCAGTTCTTC. This codes for CATSLGLAGHNEQFF.

The gene calls are TRBV19 and TRBJ2-1; 7 nucleotides agree with TRBD2. Germline CDR1 is LNHDA and CDR2 is SQIVND (reference sequence). The CDR3 has 14 amino acids. After removal of 5 bases from V and 7 bases from J, the junction contained 8 bases not matched to a gene. The CDR3 bases are TGTGCCAGTAGTGATCAGCGGGGTGGGAATGAGCAGTTCTTC. Translated, it gives CASSDQRGGNEQFF.

The J gene is TRBJ1-2, the V gene TRBV6-6; unclear D gene. Germline assignment: CDR1 MNHNY and CDR2 SVGAGI (reference sequence). CDR3 size: 12 residues. The ends were cut back, 11 bases at V and 0 bases at J, with 10 bases in the middle. The CDR3 DNA follows: TGTGCCGTAGAAAGAACTAACTATGGCTACACCTTC. It specifies CAVERTNYGYTF.

V is TRBV19 and J is TRBJ2-1; 11 bases line up with TRBD2. The CDR3 length is 17 residues. The germline CDR1 and CDR2 sequences are LNHDA and SQIVND (reference sequence). V was pared by 5 bases and J by 3 bases, with 9 bases of the junction left unmatched. The CDR3 here is CASSLTQGLAGYNEQFF. The CDR3 bases are TGTGCCAGTAGTTTAACCCAAGGACTAGCGGGCTACAATGAGCAGTTCTTC.

The CDR3 DNA is TGCAGCGTTGTTGGTGGACTAGCGGCGACGGGGGAGACCCAGTACTTC. It codes for CSVVGGLAATGETQYF. This chain uses TRBV29-1 with TRBJ2-5, with 10 bases lining up with TRBD2. The trim removed 4 bases at V and 5 bases at J, leaving 13 bases unmatched. The germline V gene encodes CDR1 SQVTM and CDR2 ANQGSEA. This CDR3 spans 16 amino acids.

V gene TRBV7-3 combines with J gene TRBJ2-6; the D is unclear. CDR3 size: 16 residues. V dropped 11 bases and J dropped 0 bases, with 17 bases sitting between them. In germline, CDR1 is SGHTA, CDR2 FQGTGA. DNA for the CDR3: TGTGCCGTCCTAGGTGTTGATCCCTCTGGGGCCAACGTCCTGACTTTC. Protein: CAVLGVDPSGANVLTF. The entire variable domain, with the rest obtained from reference TRBV7-3 and TRBJ2-6, is as follows: GAGVSQTPSNKVTEKGKYVELRCDPISGHTALYWYRQSLGQGPEFLIYFQGTGAADDSGLPNDRFFAVRPEGSVSTLKIQRTERGDSAVYLCAVLGVDPSGANVLTFGAGSRLTVL.

For this clone: Within the sample, other DNA sequences also encode this same CDR3. The rearrangement joins TRBV5-8 to TRBJ2-5; D is perhaps TRBD1 (5 bases). Trimming shortened V by 0 bases and J by 0 bases, and 9 bases separated the two germline ends. Germline lookup yields CDR1 SGHTS and CDR2 YDEGEE. The CDR3 totals 15 residues. The CDR3 sequence is CASSLGQGYQETQYF. CDR3 coding DNA: TGTGCCAGCAGCTTGGGTCAGGGTTACCAAGAGACCCAGTACTTC.

The V gene is TRBV5-5, the J gene TRBJ2-1, with D possibly TRBD2 on 5 matching bases. Trimming cost V 4 bases and J 3 bases, with 17 bases left between them. This CDR3 comprises 16 residues. Germline V gives CDR1 SGHKS, CDR2 YYEKEE (reference sequence). The CDR3: CASSLGEVADYNEQFF. In DNA, the CDR3 is TGTGCCAGCAGCCTCGGGGAAGTAGCAGACTACAATGAGCAGTTCTTC.

V and J are TRBV11-1 and TRBJ2-7, with a tentative D call TRBD1 (6 bases). The CDR3 contains 13 residues. With 5 bases removed from V and 5 bases from J, the gap between germline ends came to 13 bases. Germline V gives CDR1 SGHAT, CDR2 FQDESV (reference sequence). In nucleotides, the CDR3 is TGTGCCAGCAGCGCTTACAGGGATGACGAGCAGTACTTC. It codes for CASSAYRDDEQYF.

The chain is built from TRBV13 and TRBJ2-1, with 10 bases aligning to TRBD2. This CDR3 has 16 residues. Per germline, CDR1 PRHDT and CDR2 FYEKMQ (reference sequence). The V segment lost 5 bases and the J segment 4 bases; nucleotides outside the gene matches: 8. DNA of the CDR3: TGTGCCAGCAGCCCCCCCCTAGCGGGAGTGTACAATGAGCAGTTCTTC. Translating gives CASSPPLAGVYNEQFF. Complete variable domain (other parts from reference TRBV13 and TRBJ2-1): AAGVIQSPRHLIKEKRETATLKCYPIPRHDTVYWYQQGPGQDPQFLISFYEKMQSDKGSIPDRFSAQQFSDYHSELNMSSLELGDSALYFCASSPPLAGVYNEQFFGPGTRLTVL.

The chain employs TRBV9 and TRBJ2-1; 16 nucleotides line up with TRBD2. The CDR3 loop spans 19 amino acids. With 7 bases clipped from V and 3 bases from J, the junction kept 13 bases outside the gene matches. Germline V CDR1 and CDR2: SGDLS, YYNGEE. CDR3 sequence: CASSRRGLAGGVGYNEQFF. The DNA of the CDR3 is TGTGCCAGCTCACGGAGGGGACTAGCGGGAGGGGTAGGCTACAATGAGCAGTTCTTC. The variable domain in full, completed from reference TRBV9 and TRBJ2-1, reads DSGVTQTPKHLITATGQRVTLRCSPRSGDLSVYWYQQSLDQGLQFLIQYYNGEERAKGNILERFSAQQFPDLHSELNLSSLELGDSALYFCASSRRGLAGGVGYNEQFFGPGTRLTVL.

The chain couples TRBV5-1 to TRBJ2-1; 7 bases fit TRBD2. Germline V gene data show CDR1 as SGHRS and CDR2 as YFSETQ. The junction had 5 bases not matched to a gene; V was cut back by 1 base and J by 4 bases. This CDR3 is built from 15 residues. For the CDR3, the DNA is TGCGCCAGCAGCTTGACGGCTAGCGGTTACAATGAGCAGTTCTTC. This codes for CASSLTASGYNEQFF.

V usage is TRBV15 and J usage is TRBJ2-7; possibly TRBD2 for D (5 bases). Trimming took 5 bases from V and 0 from J, leaving 11 bases between them. Per the germline V gene, CDR1 is LNHNV and CDR2 is YYDKDF (reference sequence). The CDR3 totals 14 residues. The CDR3 coding sequence is TGTGCCACCAGCTTCAAGCGGAGCTCCTACGAGCAGTACTTC. Protein sequence: CATSFKRSSYEQYF. The whole variable domain, filled in from reference TRBV15 and TRBJ2-7, reads DAMVIQNPRYQVTQFGKPVTLSCSQTLNHNVMYWYQQKSSQAPKLLFHYYDKDFNNEADTPDNFQSRRPNTSFCFLDIRSPGLGDTAMYLCATSFKRSSYEQYFGPGTRLTVT.

This chain uses TRBV7-6 with TRBJ1-1; D remains ambiguous. This CDR3 region has 17 residues. V gave up 0 bases and J gave up 0 bases, with 14 bases separating them. Germline CDR1 SGHVS, CDR2 FNYEAQ. The CDR3: CASSLAARSAMNTEAFF. The CDR3 region has the DNA TGTGCCAGCAGCTTAGCGGCGCGGAGTGCCATGAACACTGAAGCTTTCTTT.

The sample holds a few counts of this clone. V gene TRBV27 combines with J gene TRBJ1-1; TRBD1 might be the D (6 bases). CDR1 and CDR2 from the germline V gene are MNHEY and SMNVEV (reference sequence). V lost 2 bases and J lost 0, with 10 bases in between. CDR3 size: 15 residues. The CDR3 DNA reads TGTGCCAGCAGTTTAGACAGGAGTATGAACACTGAAGCTTTCTTT. Translation gives CASSLDRSMNTEAFF.

The V and J genes are TRBV5-5 and TRBJ2-1, with D perhaps matching TRBD2 (6 bases). Per germline, CDR1 SGHKS and CDR2 YYEKEE (reference sequence). This CDR3 has 15 residues. V was cut by 2 bases and J by 1 base, with 10 bases left in between. Here the CDR3 DNA reads TGTGCCAGCAGCTTCCGGGAGAGGTCCTACAATGAGCAGTTCTTC. Its translation is CASSFRERSYNEQFF.

The chain carries TRBV6-5 and TRBJ1-4; D is uncertain. Trimming took 2 bases from V and 6 from J, leaving 10 bases between them. The germline V gene encodes CDR1 MNHEY and CDR2 SVGAGI. The CDR3 has 14 residues. The CDR3 loop reads CASSYHSRDEKLFF. The CDR3 coding sequence is TGTGCCAGCAGTTACCACTCACGGGATGAAAAACTGTTTTTT.

The V and J genes are TRBV18 and TRBJ2-5, with D perhaps TRBD2 (7 bases). This CDR3 spans 14 amino acids. V dropped 1 base and J dropped 5 bases, with 11 bases sitting between them. The germline CDR1 and CDR2 sequences are KGHSH and LQKENI. The CDR3 protein is CASSPQQGGETQYF. The CDR3 coding sequence is TGTGCCAGCTCACCACAACAGGGAGGGGAGACCCAGTACTTC.

V is TRBV6-1 and J is TRBJ2-7, with 10 nucleotides matching TRBD2. Germline values: CDR1 MNHNS, CDR2 SASEGT. V lost 4 bases and J lost 1; bases outside the gene matches: 7. This CDR3 is 16 amino acids long. The CDR3 region has the DNA TGTGCCAGCAGTGGATTGTCTAGCGGGAGTTCCTACGAGCAGTACTTC. Protein: CASSGLSSGSSYEQYF.